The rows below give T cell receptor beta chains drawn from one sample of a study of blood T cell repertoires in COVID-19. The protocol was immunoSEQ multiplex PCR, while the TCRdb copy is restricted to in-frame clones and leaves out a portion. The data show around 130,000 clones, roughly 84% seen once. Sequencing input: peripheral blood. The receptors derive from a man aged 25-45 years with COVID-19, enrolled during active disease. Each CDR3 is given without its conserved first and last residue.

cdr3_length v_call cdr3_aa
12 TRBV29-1 SVGRGRPRETQY
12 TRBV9 ASNRQEGNNEQF
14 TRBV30 AWSRGASGLVYEQY
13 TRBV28 ASSLLEGAYGGYT
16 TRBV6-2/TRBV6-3 ASSYVRGFPASGNTIY
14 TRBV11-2 ASSLEFGARNTEAF
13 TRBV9 ASSAPDRVKDEQF
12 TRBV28 ASMGTGGTDTQY
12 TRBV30 AWSVSAQNQPQH
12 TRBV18 ASSSETGPYEQY
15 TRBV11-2 ASSPRGSSLGANVLT
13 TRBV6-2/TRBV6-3 ASSIPLGSSYEQY
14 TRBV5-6 ASSLDGWARNEKLF
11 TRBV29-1 SVGLAGIYEQY
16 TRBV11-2 ASSFNRMAGGPGDTQY
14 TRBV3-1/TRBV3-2 ASSRRGPRLDAEQF
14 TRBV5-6 ASSLKGNPQLNEQF
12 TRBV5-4 ASSLAGQAYGYT
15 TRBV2 ARSTKGSGSTYNEQF
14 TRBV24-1 ATSPGVAGDIDEQY
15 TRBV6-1 ASSESGTPLPTYGYT
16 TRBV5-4 ASSFRPTPLWRGNIQY
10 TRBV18 ASSPEATGFY
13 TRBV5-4 ASSPGGRAGNEQF
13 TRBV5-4 ASSQLIGHPDVYT
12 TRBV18 ASSNGRADQPQH
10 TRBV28 ASSPGVQPQH
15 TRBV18 ASSPPLQGQGDYEQY
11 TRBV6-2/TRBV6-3 ASSPGGTYGYT
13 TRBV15 ATSRAGGAADEQY
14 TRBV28 ASSFRTGGRRETQY
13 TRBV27 ASRLGSSGTDTQY
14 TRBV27 ASRPRTGYGANVLT
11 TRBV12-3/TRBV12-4 ASSPGTGGGYT
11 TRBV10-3 AISEALGVPAF
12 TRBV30 AWRWSVTTDTQY
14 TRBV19 ASRTPERSRGEKLF
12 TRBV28 ASSLPLYPRTQY
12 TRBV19 ASGGGTGKNTQY
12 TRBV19 ASSSYGGKETQY
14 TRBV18 ASSPRQGKGSNEQF
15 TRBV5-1 ASSFSPQGSTNEKLF
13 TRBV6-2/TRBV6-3 ASSYPRLGSTEAF
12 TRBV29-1 STSGRARNNEQF
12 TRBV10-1 ASSAADRGGEQY
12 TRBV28 ASNRDRGLGEQF
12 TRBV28 ASSLRRVTETQY
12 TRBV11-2 ASSWGQGAHEQF
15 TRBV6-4 ASSDSNSGRASYEQY